This T cell receptor beta chain was recorded in a study of blood T cell repertoires in COVID-19. As for the study in general: The United States, Italy and Spain supplied acute and convalescent COVID-19 samples. In each case, the material was cDNA or gDNA derived from T cells, B-cell-depleted T cells, or PBMCs.

Patients from Seattle were sampled longitudinally, starting during active infection. Per the original data handling: Reference gene primer amplification yielded estimated nucleated cell counts. Here immunoSEQ multiplex PCR was the method, and the copy in TCRdb shows in-frame clones only, minus some. The DNA was the basis for D and trimming; V, J and clone size are from that table. The data contain around 200,000 clones, 85% of them singletons. Input material: peripheral blood. This clonotype was obtained from a person between 70 and 80 years old with COVID-19, enrolled during active disease.

The CDR3 protein is CASTAGWNQPQHF. The CDR3, as DNA: TGTGCCAGCACCGCAGGGTGGAATCAGCCCCAGCATTTT. The V gene is TRBV6-5, the J gene TRBJ1-5; D perhaps matches TRBD1 (5 bases). The CDR3 spans 13 residues. The V end lost 7 bases, the J end lost 4 bases, and 11 bases lay between the germline ends. In germline, CDR1 is MNHEY, CDR2 SVGAGI.